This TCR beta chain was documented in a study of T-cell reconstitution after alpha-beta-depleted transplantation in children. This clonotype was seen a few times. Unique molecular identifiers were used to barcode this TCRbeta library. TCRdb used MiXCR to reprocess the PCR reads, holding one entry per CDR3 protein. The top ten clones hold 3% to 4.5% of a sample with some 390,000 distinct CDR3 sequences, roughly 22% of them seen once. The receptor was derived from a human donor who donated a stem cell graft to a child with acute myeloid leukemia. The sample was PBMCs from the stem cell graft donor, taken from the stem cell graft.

Here the CDR3 reads CASSQEFSYNEQFF. As DNA, the CDR3 is TGCGCCAGCAGCCAAGAATTCAGTTACAATGAGCAGTTCTTC. The rearrangement uses TRBV4-1 and TRBJ2-1, with D uncertain. CDR1 and CDR2 from the germline V gene are MGHRA and YSYEKL. V dropped 0 bases and J dropped 4 bases, with 7 bases sitting between them. CDR3 length: 14 residues.